This note documents a single T cell receptor (beta chain) sequence. Its antigen remains unknown. Per the germline V gene, CDR1 is SQVTM and CDR2 is ANQGSEA. This CDR3 comprises 12 residues. Trimming cost V 4 bases and J 6 bases, with 12 bases left between them. The sample comes from a study of cytomegalovirus exposure and HLA in healthy donors. General study findings and limits: Researchers counted around 150 TCR beta chains as cytomegalovirus-associated.

Here immunoSEQ multiplex PCR was the method, and the copy in TCRdb shows in-frame clones only, minus some. The table shows about 140,000 clones, with roughly 89% occurring only once. The chain combines TRBV29-1 with TRBJ1-1; the D gene is possibly TRBD1 (5 bases). This receptor was obtained from a man aged 18 to 29 in good health and CMV-seropositive. Input material: PBMCs. CDR3: CSVGGGTPEAFF. In nucleotides, the CDR3 is TGCAGCGTTGGCGGGGGAACCCCTGAAGCTTTCTTT.